The 24 T cell receptor beta chains presented below share a single source sample, sequenced in a study of radiation and T cells in renal cell carcinoma. Documented time point: blood 4 weeks post-SBRT, at nephrectomy. Documented treatment: 15 Gy SBRT to primary tumor, nephrectomy 4 weeks later. Clones were read by immunoSEQ multiplex PCR, and TCRdb kept only the in-frame ones, dropping some. The top ten clones hold around a sixth of a sample with 130,000 to 150,000 clones, 75% to 90% of them seen once. The sequences come from blood, collected from a patient whose treatment included radiotherapy and nephrectomy. The receptors were sampled from a woman aged 45-59 years with renal cell carcinoma.

This clone occurred once. V usage is TRBV7-2 and J usage is TRBJ2-1, with 9 bases fitting TRBD1. The CDR3 is made up of 16 amino acids. The V gene's germline CDR1 is SGHTA and CDR2 FQGNSA. The V gene end was trimmed by 2 bases and the J gene end by 9 bases; junction bases not matched to a gene: 11. CDR3 loop: CASSLRGLGTGPEQFF. The CDR3 DNA is TGTGCCAGCAGCTTAAGGGGCCTTGGGACAGGGCCTGAGCAGTTCTTC.

The chain carries TRBV7-6 and TRBJ2-2; tentatively, D is TRBD1 or TRBD2 (6 bases each). The germline V gene encodes CDR1 SGHVS and CDR2 FNYEAQ. Trimming removed 5 bases from V and 4 bases from J, with 11 bases in between. The CDR3 consists of 14 residues. In DNA form, the CDR3 reads TGTGCCAGCAGCCACCCGGGGGCCACCGGGGAGCTGTTTTTT. This translates into CASSHPGATGELFF. The entire variable domain, with the rest obtained from reference TRBV7-6 and TRBJ2-2, is as follows: GAGVSQSPRYKVTKRGQDVALRCDPISGHVSLYWYRQALGQGPEFLTYFNYEAQQDKSGLPNDRFSAERPEGSISTLTIQRTEQRDSAMYRCASSHPGATGELFFGEGSRLTVL.

This clone was observed once. The chain joins TRBV18 to TRBJ2-3, with 11 bases fitting TRBD2. V lost 2 bases, J lost 5 bases, and 6 bases stayed unmatched. This CDR3 comprises 16 residues. The germline gives CDR1 KGHSH, CDR2 LQKENI. CDR3: CASSPSTSGKIDTQYF. The DNA of the CDR3 is TGTGCCAGCTCACCATCGACTAGCGGGAAAATAGATACGCAGTATTTT.

The chain combines TRBV7-8 with TRBJ2-2; tentatively, D is TRBD2 (5 bases). The CDR3 runs 13 residues. CDR1 SGHVS and CDR2 FQNEAQ come from the germline V gene. The ends were cut back, 10 bases at V and 4 bases at J, with 13 bases in the middle. CDR3 sequence: CATGSRVTGELFF. The CDR3 DNA sequence: TGTGCCACGGGATCAAGGGTCACCGGGGAGCTGTTTTTT.

This clone was counted once. The V and J genes are TRBV14 and TRBJ2-5, with D perhaps TRBD2 (5 bases). Per germline, CDR1 SGHDN and CDR2 FVKESK. Trimming took off 5 bases at V and 5 bases at J, with 12 bases between the two ends. The CDR3 loop spans 13 amino acids. CDR3 protein: CASSFWTGETQYF. CDR3 DNA sequence: TGTGCCAGCAGCTTCTGGACTGGGGAGACCCAGTACTTC.

This clone has only one observation. The chain is built from TRBV5-1 and TRBJ1-1; D ambiguous. Looked up from germline, CDR1 is SGHRS and CDR2 is YFSETQ. Trimming took 0 bases from V and 3 from J, leaving 3 bases between them. CDR3 size: 12 residues. CDR3 protein: CASSLGHTEAFF. The CDR3 DNA is TGCGCCAGCAGCTTGGGCCACACTGAAGCTTTCTTT.

This chain connects TRBV7-2 to TRBJ1-6; the D is unclear. The ends were cut back, 5 bases at V and 7 bases at J, with 9 bases in the middle. CDR3 size: 13 residues. CDR1 is SGHTA, CDR2 FQGNSA, per germline. CDR3 sequence reads: CASSVDGNSPLHF. As DNA, the CDR3 is TGTGCCAGCAGCGTGGACGGCAATTCACCCCTCCACTTT.

This chain connects TRBV19 to TRBJ2-7, with D perhaps TRBD1 or TRBD2 (5 bases each). V gave up 4 bases and J gave up 6 bases, with 19 bases separating them. The germline gives CDR1 LNHDA, CDR2 SQIVND (reference sequence). This CDR3 is 15 amino acids long. The CDR3 DNA is TGTGCCAGTAGTAGGGGGATTCGGGTTACCGGCGAGCAGTACTTC. It specifies CASSRGIRVTGEQYF.

The chain couples TRBV4-3 to TRBJ2-7, with TRBD2 matching over 9 bases. The trim removed 0 bases at V and 3 bases at J, leaving 9 bases unmatched. The germline V gene encodes CDR1 LGHNA and CDR2 YSLEER. The CDR3 runs to 17 residues. CDR3 sequence reads: CASSQDSGGHRLYEQYF. The CDR3 DNA reads TGCGCCAGCAGCCAAGATAGCGGGGGCCACCGCCTCTACGAGCAGTACTTC.

V usage is TRBV19 and J usage is TRBJ2-5; D perhaps matches TRBD1 (6 bases). V shed 1 base and J shed 5 bases, with 17 bases lying between them. The CDR3 loop spans 16 amino acids. Germline V CDR1 and CDR2: LNHDA, SQIVND (reference sequence). DNA for the CDR3: TGTGCCAGTAGTATAGTGGGAATGGGACAAGGGGAGACCCAGTACTTC. As protein: CASSIVGMGQGETQYF. Full variable domain (remainder filled in from reference TRBV19 and TRBJ2-5): DGGITQSPKYLFRKEGQNVTLSCEQNLNHDAMYWYRQDPGQGLRLIYYSQIVNDFQKGDIAEGYSVSREKKESFPLTVTSAQKNPTAFYLCASSIVGMGQGETQYFGPGTRLLVL.

This chain connects TRBV7-2 to TRBJ2-5, with 8 bases aligning to TRBD1. The CDR3 has 15 amino acids. Germline CDR1 and CDR2: SGHTA and FQGNSA. Germline trimming cut 1 base from V and 7 bases from J; bases unmatched to any gene: 8. This CDR3 reads CASSLGGQARVTQYF. The CDR3 DNA follows: TGTGCCAGCAGCTTAGGGGGACAGGCACGGGTGACCCAGTACTTC.

CDR3 nucleotides: TGCGCCAGCAGCATTAAAGACAGGGGGCGAGCGTCTCTAGCCAAAAACATTCAGTACTTC. Its protein product is CASSIKDRGRASLAKNIQYF. The rearrangement uses TRBV4-1 and TRBJ2-4, with TRBD1 identical over 10 bases. Germline V gives CDR1 MGHRA, CDR2 YSYEKL. Losses at the gene ends were 5 bases for V and 0 bases for J; bases not matched to a gene: 16. The CDR3 extends over 20 amino acids.

In DNA form, the CDR3 reads TGTGCCAGCAGCTTCGTCAGGGAAGAGACCCAGTACTTC. Protein sequence: CASSFVREETQYF. The rearrangement joins TRBV7-2 to TRBJ2-5; D might be TRBD1 (5 bases). CDR1 is SGHTA and CDR2 is FQGNSA in the germline V gene. This CDR3 has 13 residues. With 3 bases removed from V and 3 bases from J, the gap between germline ends came to 8 bases.

This chain joins TRBV5-1 and TRBJ2-1; TRBD1 aligns across 9 bases. The CDR3 has 15 amino acids. Germline CDR1 and CDR2: SGHRS and YFSETQ. V lost 2 bases to trimming and J lost 7 bases; unmatched junction nucleotides: 7. The DNA of the CDR3 is TGCGCCAGCAGCTTTGGGGGTGGGACAGGGAATGAGCAGTTCTTC. Protein: CASSFGGGTGNEQFF.

Remarks on this clone: Additional DNA sequences in this sample encode the identical CDR3. The rearrangement uses TRBV7-9 and TRBJ1-5; D is perhaps TRBD1 (5 bases). Germline V lookup: CDR1 SEHNR, CDR2 FQNEAQ (reference sequence). The V end lost 1 base, the J end lost 0 bases, and 7 bases lay between the germline ends. This CDR3 comprises 15 residues. The CDR3: CASSLVGDSNQPQHF. CDR3 nucleotides: TGTGCCAGCAGCTTAGTAGGGGATAGCAATCAGCCCCAGCATTTT.

The chain carries TRBV18 and TRBJ2-1, with D maybe TRBD2 (6 bases). V lost 0 bases, J lost 7 bases, and 16 bases lay in between. The CDR3 runs 16 residues. The germline CDR1 and CDR2 sequences are KGHSH and LQKENI. This CDR3 reads CASSPPGLASVNEQFF. The CDR3 nucleotides read TGTGCCAGCTCACCACCGGGGCTAGCGTCGGTGAATGAGCAGTTCTTC.

This clone showed up just a few times. V usage is TRBV6-1 and J usage is TRBJ1-1, with TRBD1 matching over 9 bases. CDR3 length: 15 amino acids. J gave up 0 bases and V 6 bases, and 5 bases lay outside the gene matches. Germline V lookup: CDR1 MNHNS, CDR2 SASEGT. Here the CDR3 DNA reads TGTGCCAGCAGGGCCGGGACAGGGATGAACACTGAAGCTTTCTTT. It encodes CASRAGTGMNTEAFF.

The chain uses TRBV7-9 and TRBJ2-5; the D is unclear. The CDR3 runs 11 residues. Germline V gene lookup returns CDR1 SEHNR and CDR2 FQNEAQ (reference sequence). Trimming cost V 5 bases and J 4 bases, with 5 bases left between them. The CDR3 here is CASSPLETQYF. The CDR3 DNA sequence: TGTGCCAGCAGCCCATTAGAGACCCAGTACTTC.

In its sample, this clone was seen many times. V gene TRBV20-1 combines with J gene TRBJ1-2; D is unresolved. V was clipped by 6 bases and J by 3 bases, with 8 bases between them. The germline CDR1 and CDR2 sequences are DFQATT and SNEGSKA (reference sequence). This CDR3 is 11 amino acids long. The CDR3 spells CSARTDYGYTF. The DNA for the CDR3 is TGCAGTGCCAGGACGGACTATGGCTACACCTTC.

The chain has TRBV5-8 and TRBJ1-1; D is undetermined. The germline V gene encodes CDR1 SGHTS and CDR2 YDEGEE. The CDR3 totals 14 residues. V shed 0 bases and J shed 3 bases, with 9 bases lying between them. CDR3: CASSLAGSDTEAFF. DNA of the CDR3: TGTGCCAGCAGCTTGGCCGGGTCAGACACTGAAGCTTTCTTT.

This sequence joins TRBV15 and TRBJ1-1; D is unresolved. Trimming removed 0 bases at V and 0 bases at J, with 2 bases between. Per the germline V gene, CDR1 is LNHNV and CDR2 is YYDKDF (reference sequence). This CDR3 region has 13 residues. The CDR3 region is CATSRDMNTEAFF. Written as DNA, the CDR3 is TGTGCCACCAGCAGAGACATGAACACTGAAGCTTTCTTT.

This chain joins TRBV7-2 and TRBJ2-7; 12 bases are a match to TRBD2. This CDR3 contains 16 residues. Germline trimming cut 0 bases from V and 2 bases from J; bases unmatched to any gene: 2. In germline, CDR1 is SGHTA, CDR2 FQGNSA. The CDR3 bases are TGTGCCAGCAGCTTAGCCCCTAGCGGGGGGGCCTACGAGCAGTACTTC. It translates to CASSLAPSGGAYEQYF.

This chain's CDR3 is CASSARDSNQPQHF. The CDR3 bases are TGTGCCAGCAGCGCCCGGGATAGCAATCAGCCCCAGCATTTT. V usage is TRBV9 and J usage is TRBJ1-5; D remains ambiguous. This CDR3 spans 14 amino acids. Germline V gene sequence: CDR1 SGDLS, CDR2 YYNGEE. Trimming left V 3 bases short and J 0 bases short, with 7 bases between.

The chain has TRBV28 and TRBJ2-7, with D perhaps TRBD2 (5 bases). With 6 bases removed from V and 3 bases from J, the gap between germline ends came to 18 bases. The CDR3 has 15 residues. The germline CDR1 and CDR2 sequences are MDHEN and SYDVKM. The CDR3 DNA is TGTGCCAGCAGAACGACTACCGGGTCCGACTACGAGCAGTACTTC. This codes for CASRTTTGSDYEQYF.